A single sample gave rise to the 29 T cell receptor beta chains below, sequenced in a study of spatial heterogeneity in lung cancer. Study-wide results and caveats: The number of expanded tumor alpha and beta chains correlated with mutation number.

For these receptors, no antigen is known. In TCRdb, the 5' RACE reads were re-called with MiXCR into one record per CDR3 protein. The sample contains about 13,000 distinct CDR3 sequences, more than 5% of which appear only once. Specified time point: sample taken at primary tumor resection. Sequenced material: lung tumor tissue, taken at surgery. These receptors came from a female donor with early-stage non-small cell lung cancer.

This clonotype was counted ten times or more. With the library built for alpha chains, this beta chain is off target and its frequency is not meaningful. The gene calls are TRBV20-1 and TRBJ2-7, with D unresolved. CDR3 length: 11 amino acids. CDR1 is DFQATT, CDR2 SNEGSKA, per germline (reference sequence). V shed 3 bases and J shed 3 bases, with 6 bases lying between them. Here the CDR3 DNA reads TGCAGTGCTAGTTCGGGCTACGAGCAGTACTTC. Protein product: CSASSGYEQYF.

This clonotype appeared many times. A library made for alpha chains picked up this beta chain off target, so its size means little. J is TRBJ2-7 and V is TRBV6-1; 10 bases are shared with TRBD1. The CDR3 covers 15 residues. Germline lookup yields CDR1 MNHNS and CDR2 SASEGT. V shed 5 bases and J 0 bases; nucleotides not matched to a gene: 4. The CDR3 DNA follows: TGTGCCAGCAGTAAGGACAGGGGGAACTCCTACGAGCAGTACTTC. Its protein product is CASSKDRGNSYEQYF.

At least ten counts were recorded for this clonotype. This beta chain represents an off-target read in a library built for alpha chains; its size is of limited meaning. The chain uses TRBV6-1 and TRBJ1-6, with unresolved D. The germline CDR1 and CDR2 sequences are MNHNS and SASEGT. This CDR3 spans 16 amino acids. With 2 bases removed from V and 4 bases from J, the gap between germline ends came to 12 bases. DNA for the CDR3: TGTGCCAGCAGTGAAATGGGAGTGCGTTATAATTCACCCCTCCACTTT. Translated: CASSEMGVRYNSPLHF.

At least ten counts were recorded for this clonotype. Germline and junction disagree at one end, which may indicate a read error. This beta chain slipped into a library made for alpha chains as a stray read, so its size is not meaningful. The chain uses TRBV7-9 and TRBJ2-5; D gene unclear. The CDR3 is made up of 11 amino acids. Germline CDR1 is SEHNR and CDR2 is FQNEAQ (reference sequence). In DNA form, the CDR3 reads TGTGCCAGCACCCTCCTAGAGAGCCAGTACTTC. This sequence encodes CASTLLESQYF.

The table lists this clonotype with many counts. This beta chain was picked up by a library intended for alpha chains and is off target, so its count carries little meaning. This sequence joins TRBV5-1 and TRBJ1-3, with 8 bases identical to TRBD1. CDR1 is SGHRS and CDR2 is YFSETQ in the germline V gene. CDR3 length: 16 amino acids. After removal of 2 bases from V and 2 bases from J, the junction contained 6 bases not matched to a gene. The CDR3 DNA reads TGCGCCAGCAGCTTTAGTGGACAGGGCACTGGAAACACCATATATTTT. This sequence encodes CASSFSGQGTGNTIYF.

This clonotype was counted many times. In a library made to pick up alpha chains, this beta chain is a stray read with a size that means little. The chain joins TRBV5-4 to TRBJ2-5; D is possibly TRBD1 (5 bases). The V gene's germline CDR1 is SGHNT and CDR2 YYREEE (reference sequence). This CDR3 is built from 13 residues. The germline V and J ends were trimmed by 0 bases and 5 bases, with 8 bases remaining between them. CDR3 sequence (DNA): TGTGCCAGCAGCTTGGCAGGGTCCGAGACCCAGTACTTC. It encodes CASSLAGSETQYF.

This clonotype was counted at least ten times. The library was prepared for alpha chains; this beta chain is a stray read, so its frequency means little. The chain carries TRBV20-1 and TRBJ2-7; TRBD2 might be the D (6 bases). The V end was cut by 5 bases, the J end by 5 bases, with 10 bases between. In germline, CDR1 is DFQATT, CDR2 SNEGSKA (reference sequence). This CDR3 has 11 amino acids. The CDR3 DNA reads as TGCAGTGCTCCACGGAGGGACGAGCAGTACTTC. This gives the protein CSAPRRDEQYF.

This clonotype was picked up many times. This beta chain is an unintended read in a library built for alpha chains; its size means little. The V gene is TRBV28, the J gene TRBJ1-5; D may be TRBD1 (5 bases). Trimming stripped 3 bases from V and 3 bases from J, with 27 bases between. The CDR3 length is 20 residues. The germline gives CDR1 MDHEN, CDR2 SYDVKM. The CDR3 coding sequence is TGTGCCAGCAGTTTCCTCGTCTGGGGAGGGGCCGACAGCCCCAATCAGCCCCAGCATTTT. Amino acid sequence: CASSFLVWGGADSPNQPQHF.

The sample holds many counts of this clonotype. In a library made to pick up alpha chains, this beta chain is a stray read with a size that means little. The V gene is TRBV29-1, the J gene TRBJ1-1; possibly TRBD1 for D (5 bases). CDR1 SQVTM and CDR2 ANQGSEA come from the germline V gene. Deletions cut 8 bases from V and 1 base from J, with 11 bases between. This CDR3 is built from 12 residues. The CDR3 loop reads CSLLDRNTEAFF. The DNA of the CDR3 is TGCAGCCTCTTAGACAGGAACACTGAAGCTTTCTTT.

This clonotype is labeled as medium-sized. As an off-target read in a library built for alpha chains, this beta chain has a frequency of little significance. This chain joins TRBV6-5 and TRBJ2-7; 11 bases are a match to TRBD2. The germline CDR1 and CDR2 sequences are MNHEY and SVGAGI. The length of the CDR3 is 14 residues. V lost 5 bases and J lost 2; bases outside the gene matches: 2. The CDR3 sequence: CASSRLAGTYEQYF. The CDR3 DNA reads TGTGCCAGCAGTAGACTAGCGGGGACCTACGAGCAGTACTTC.

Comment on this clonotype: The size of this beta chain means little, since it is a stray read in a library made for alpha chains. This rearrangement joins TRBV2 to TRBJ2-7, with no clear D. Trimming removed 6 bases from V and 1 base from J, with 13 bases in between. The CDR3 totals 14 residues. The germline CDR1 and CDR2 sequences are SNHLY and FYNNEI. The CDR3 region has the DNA TGTGCCAGCAGAATCCCCCTGATGTCCTACGAGCAGTACTTC. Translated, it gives CASRIPLMSYEQYF.

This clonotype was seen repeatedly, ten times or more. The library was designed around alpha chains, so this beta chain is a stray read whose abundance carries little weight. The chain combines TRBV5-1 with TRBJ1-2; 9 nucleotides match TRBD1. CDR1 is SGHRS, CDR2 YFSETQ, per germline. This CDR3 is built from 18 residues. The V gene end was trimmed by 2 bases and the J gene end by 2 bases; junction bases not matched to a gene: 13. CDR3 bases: TGCGCCAGCAGCTTCGGAATCGGGACAGGGTCCCGAAACTATGGCTACACCTTC. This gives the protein CASSFGIGTGSRNYGYTF.

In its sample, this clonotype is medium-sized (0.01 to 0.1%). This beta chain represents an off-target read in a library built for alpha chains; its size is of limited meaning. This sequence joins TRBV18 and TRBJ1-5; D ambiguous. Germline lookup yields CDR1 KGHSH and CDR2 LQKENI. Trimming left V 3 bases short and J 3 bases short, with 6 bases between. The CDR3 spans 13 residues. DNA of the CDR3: TGTGCCAGCTCACCGAGTACCAATCAGCCCCAGCATTTT. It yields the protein CASSPSTNQPQHF.

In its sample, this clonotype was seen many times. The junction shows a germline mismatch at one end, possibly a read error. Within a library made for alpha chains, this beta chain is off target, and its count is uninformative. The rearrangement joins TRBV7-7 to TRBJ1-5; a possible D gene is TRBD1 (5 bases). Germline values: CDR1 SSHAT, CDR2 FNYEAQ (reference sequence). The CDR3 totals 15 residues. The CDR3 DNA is TGTGCTAGCAGCCCGCCCCTGGGGGGGAATCAGCCCCAGCATTTT. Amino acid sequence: CASSPPLGGNQPQHF.

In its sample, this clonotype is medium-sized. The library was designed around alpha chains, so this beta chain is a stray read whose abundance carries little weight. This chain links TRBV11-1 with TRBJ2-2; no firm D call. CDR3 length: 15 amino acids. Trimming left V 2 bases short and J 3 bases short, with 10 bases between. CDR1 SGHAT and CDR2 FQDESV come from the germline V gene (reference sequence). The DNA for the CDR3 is TGTGCCAGCAGCTTATCTCTGGATTACACCGGGGAGCTGTTTTTT. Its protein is CASSLSLDYTGELFF.

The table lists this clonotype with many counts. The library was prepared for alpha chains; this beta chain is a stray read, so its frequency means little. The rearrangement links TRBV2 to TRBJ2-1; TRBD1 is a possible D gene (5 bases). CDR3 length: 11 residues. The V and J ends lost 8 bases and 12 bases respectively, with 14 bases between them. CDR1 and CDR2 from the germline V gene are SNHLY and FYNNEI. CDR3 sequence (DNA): TGTGCCAGCGAAGGGGCCCAAGGGCAGTTCTTC. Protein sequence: CASEGAQGQFF.

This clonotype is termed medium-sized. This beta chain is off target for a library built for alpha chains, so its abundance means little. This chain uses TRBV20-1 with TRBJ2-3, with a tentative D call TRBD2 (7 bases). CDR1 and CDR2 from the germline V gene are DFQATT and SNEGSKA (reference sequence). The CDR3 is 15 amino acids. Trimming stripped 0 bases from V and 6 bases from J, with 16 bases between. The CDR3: CSARDPRGGRDTQYF. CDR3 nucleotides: TGCAGTGCTAGAGATCCGAGGGGGGGCCGTGATACGCAGTATTTT.

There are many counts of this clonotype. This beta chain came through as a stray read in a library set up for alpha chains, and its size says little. This CDR3 is CASRQRGRGGTGELFF. Here the CDR3 DNA reads TGTGCCAGCAGGCAAAGGGGGAGGGGCGGCACCGGGGAGCTGTTTTTT. This sequence joins TRBV6-1 and TRBJ2-2; D is perhaps TRBD2 (7 bases). Germline V lookup: CDR1 MNHNS, CDR2 SASEGT. The germline V and J ends were trimmed by 6 bases and 4 bases, with 18 bases remaining between them. The CDR3 is made up of 16 amino acids.

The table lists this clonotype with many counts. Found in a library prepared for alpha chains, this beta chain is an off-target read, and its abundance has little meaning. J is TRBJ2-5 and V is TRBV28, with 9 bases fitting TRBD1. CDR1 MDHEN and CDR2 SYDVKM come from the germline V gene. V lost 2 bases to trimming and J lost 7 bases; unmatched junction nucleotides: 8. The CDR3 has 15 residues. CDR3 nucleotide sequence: TGTGCCAGCAGTTTAGCCGGGACAGGGTTCGGGACCCAGTACTTC. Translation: CASSLAGTGFGTQYF.

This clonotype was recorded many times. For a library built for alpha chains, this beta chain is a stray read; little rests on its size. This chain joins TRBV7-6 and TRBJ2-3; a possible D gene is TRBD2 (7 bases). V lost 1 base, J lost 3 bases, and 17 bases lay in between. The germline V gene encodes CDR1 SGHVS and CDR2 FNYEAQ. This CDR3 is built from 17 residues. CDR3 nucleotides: TGTGCCAGCAGCTTAGGTGGTCAGGGGAGGGTTACAGATACGCAGTATTTT. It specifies CASSLGGQGRVTDTQYF.

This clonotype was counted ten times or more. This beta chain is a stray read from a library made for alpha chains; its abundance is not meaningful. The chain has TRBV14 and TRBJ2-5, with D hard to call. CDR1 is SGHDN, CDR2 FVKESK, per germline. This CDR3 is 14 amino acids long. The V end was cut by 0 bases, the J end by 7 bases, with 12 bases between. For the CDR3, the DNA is TGTGCCAGCAGCCAAGAAAGTTGGTGGCCGACCCAGTACTTC. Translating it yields CASSQESWWPTQYF. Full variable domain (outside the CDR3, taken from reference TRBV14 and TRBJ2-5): EAGVTQFPSHSVIEKGQTVTLRCDPISGHDNLYWYRRVMGKEIKFLLHFVKESKQDESGMPNNRFLAERTGGTYSTLKVQPAELEDSGVYFCASSQESWWPTQYFGPGTRLLVL.

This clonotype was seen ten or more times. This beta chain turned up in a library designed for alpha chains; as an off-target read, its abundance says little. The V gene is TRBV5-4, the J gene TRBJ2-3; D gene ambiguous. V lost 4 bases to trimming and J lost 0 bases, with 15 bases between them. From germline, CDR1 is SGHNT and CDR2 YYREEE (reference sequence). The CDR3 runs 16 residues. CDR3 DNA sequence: TGTGCCAGCAGCGCGCCGTGGACGTATAGCACAGATACGCAGTATTTT. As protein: CASSAPWTYSTDTQYF.

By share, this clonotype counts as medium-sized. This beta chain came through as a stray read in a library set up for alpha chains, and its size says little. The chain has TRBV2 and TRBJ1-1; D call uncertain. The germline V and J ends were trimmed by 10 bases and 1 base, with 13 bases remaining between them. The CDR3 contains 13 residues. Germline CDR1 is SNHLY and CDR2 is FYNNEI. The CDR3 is CATHGESNTEAFF. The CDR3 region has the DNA TGTGCCACCCACGGCGAATCGAACACTGAAGCTTTCTTT. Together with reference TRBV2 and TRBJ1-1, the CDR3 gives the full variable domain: EPEVTQTPSHQVTQMGQEVILRCVPISNHLYFYWYRQILGQKVEFLVSFYNNEISEKSEIFDDQFSVERPDGSNFTLKIRSTKLEDSAMYFCATHGESNTEAFFGQGTRLTVV.

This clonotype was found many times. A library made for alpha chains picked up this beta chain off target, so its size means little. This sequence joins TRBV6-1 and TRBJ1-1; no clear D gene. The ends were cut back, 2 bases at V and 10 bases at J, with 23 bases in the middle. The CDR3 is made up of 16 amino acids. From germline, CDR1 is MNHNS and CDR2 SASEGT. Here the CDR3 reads CASSEMGISDYAGAFF. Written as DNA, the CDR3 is TGTGCCAGCAGTGAAATGGGGATCTCGGATTATGCGGGAGCTTTCTTT.

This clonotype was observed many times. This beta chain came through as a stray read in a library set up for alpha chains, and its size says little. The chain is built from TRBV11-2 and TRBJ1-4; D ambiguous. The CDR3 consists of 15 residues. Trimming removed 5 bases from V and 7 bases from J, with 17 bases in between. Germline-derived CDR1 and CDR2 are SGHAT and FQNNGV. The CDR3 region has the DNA TGTGCCAGCAGCCAGACGAGGGCGGGTGGTGAAAAACTGTTTTTT. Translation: CASSQTRAGGEKLFF.

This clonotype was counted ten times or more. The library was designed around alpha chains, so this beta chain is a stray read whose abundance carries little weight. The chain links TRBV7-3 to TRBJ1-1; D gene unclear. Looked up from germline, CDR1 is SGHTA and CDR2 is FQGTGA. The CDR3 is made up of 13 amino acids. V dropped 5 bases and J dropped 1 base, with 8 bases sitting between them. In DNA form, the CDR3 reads TGTGCCAGCAGCCACGGCCCGAACACTGAAGCTTTCTTT. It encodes CASSHGPNTEAFF.

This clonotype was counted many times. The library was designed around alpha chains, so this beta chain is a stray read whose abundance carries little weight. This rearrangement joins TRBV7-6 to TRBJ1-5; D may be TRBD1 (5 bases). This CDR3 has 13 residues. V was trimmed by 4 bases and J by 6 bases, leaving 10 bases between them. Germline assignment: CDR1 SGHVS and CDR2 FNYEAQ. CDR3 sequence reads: CASSSWGGQPQHF. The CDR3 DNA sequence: TGTGCCAGCAGCTCCTGGGGCGGTCAGCCCCAGCATTTT. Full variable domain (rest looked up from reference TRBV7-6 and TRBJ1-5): GAGVSQSPRYKVTKRGQDVALRCDPISGHVSLYWYRQALGQGPEFLTYFNYEAQQDKSGLPNDRFSAERPEGSISTLTIQRTEQRDSAMYRCASSSWGGQPQHFGDGTRLSIL.

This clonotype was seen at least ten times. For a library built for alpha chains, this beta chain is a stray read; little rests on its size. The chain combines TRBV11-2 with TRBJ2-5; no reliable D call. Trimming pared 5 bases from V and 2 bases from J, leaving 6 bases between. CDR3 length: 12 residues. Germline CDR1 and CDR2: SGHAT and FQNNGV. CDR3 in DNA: TGTGCCAGCAGCGCACTACAAGAGACCCAGTACTTC. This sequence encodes CASSALQETQYF.

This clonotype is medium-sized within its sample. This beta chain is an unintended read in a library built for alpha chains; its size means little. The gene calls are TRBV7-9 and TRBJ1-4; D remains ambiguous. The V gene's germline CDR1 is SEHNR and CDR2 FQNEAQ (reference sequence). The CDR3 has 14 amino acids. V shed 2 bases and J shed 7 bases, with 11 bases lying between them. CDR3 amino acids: CASSLTGWTEKLFF. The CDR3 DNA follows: TGTGCCAGCAGCTTAACGGGGTGGACTGAAAAACTGTTTTTT.